This record covers a single TCR beta chain. Trimming cost V 0 bases and J 5 bases, with 14 bases left between them. Germline loops: CDR1 SGHNT, CDR2 YYREEE (reference sequence). CDR3 size: 16 residues. Original methodology: Nucleated cell counts were estimated from reference gene primer amplification. Method: immunoSEQ multiplex PCR; TCRdb's copy keeps in-frame clones and lacks some. Clone size and the V and J calls come from that table; the DNA yielded D and trimming. In the table there are a few hundred thousand clones, approximately 86% of which are singletons. The data are from a study of blood T cell repertoires in COVID-19. Turning to the study itself: T cells, B-cell-depleted T cells, or PBMCs provided the cDNA or gDNA that served as material.

Participant ages covered about 18 to 100 years across 20 to 30 US areas. Recovery among Cohort 3 donors was established by two negative PCRs, clearance, or symptom resolution. Sequenced: PBMCs or T cells enriched from blood (not recorded which). The sequence came from a woman aged 55-69 years who had recovered from COVID-19. J is TRBJ2-2 and V is TRBV5-4; D possibly corresponds to TRBD2 (7 bases). Written as DNA, the CDR3 is TGTGCCAGCAGCTTGGACGGGGGGCGGGGAACCGGGGAGCTGTTTTTT. Translated, it gives CASSLDGGRGTGELFF.